The present T cell receptor beta chain was sequenced within a study of CD8 T cells in ankylosing spondylitis. By quantitative 5'-RACE with molecular barcodes, the TCR beta libraries were made. One entry per CDR3 protein results from TCRdb running MiXCR on the 5' RACE reads. The table records hundreds of thousands of distinct CDR3 sequences, roughly 8.2% of them present only once. This clonotype has ten or more counts. Sample: blood, either unsorted or a sorted T cell fraction (not recorded which). This receptor was identified in a female donor with ankylosing spondylitis or in good health (not recorded which).

This CDR3 reads CASIPAASRSTDTQYF. In DNA, the CDR3 is TGTGCCAGCATCCCGGCGGCTAGCAGAAGCACAGATACGCAGTATTTT. The chain uses TRBV6-2 or TRBV6-3 and TRBJ2-3; TRBD2 might be the D (5 bases). Germline V gives CDR1 MNHEY, CDR2 SVGEGT. This CDR3 has 16 residues. V was shortened by 7 bases and J by 0 bases, with 17 bases between the two germline ends.